What follows are 25 T cell receptor beta chains derived from one specimen sequenced in a study of blood T cell repertoires in COVID-19. TCRdb's table, derived via immunoSEQ multiplex PCR, lists solely in-frame clones and lacks some. The table includes fewer than 250,000 clones, 65% to 90% detected once. Sequencing input: peripheral blood. The receptors were sampled from a woman between 70 and 85 years old with acute or convalescent COVID-19.

This clone was counted between two and nine times. This chain links TRBV5-4 with TRBJ1-6; 7 bases are shared with TRBD1. The CDR3 is 15 amino acids. Germline CDR1 SGHNT, CDR2 YYREEE (reference sequence). The J segment lost 3 bases and the V segment lost 3 bases, leaving 3 bases of the junction unmatched. Written as DNA, the CDR3 is TGTGCCAGCAGCTGGGGGACAGTCTATAATTCACCCCTCCACTTT. Its translation is CASSWGTVYNSPLHF.

The rearrangement uses TRBV5-1 and TRBJ2-2, with 10 bases matching TRBD1. The junction had 7 bases not matched to a gene; V was cut back by 4 bases and J by 4 bases. In germline, CDR1 is SGHRS, CDR2 YFSETQ. The CDR3 has 16 amino acids. As DNA, the CDR3 is TGCGCCAGCAGCACGGAGACAGGGGGCAGCACCGGGGAGCTGTTTTTT. Its protein product is CASSTETGGSTGELFF.

The CDR3 is CASSRRQPEETQYF. The CDR3 DNA reads TGCGCCAGCAGCCGCCGACAGCCGGAGGAGACCCAGTACTTC. The chain employs TRBV5-1 and TRBJ2-5, with TRBD1 as a possible D gene (5 bases). From germline, CDR1 is SGHRS and CDR2 YFSETQ. The CDR3 spans 14 residues. The V gene lost 4 bases and the J gene lost 5 bases, with 15 bases spanning the gap.

CDR3 nucleotide sequence: TGCGCCAGCAGCCCCTACGGGACAGGGTTCACCTACGAGCAGTACTTC. Residues: CASSPYGTGFTYEQYF. The V gene is TRBV5-1, the J gene TRBJ2-7; 9 bases fit TRBD1. The junction had 10 bases not matched to a gene; V was cut back by 4 bases and J by 2 bases. The germline V gene encodes CDR1 SGHRS and CDR2 YFSETQ. This CDR3 has 16 residues.

This clone was recorded only once. V is TRBV7-2 and J is TRBJ1-2, with D possibly matching TRBD1 (6 bases). This CDR3 has 14 residues. With 5 bases removed from V and 2 bases from J, the gap between germline ends came to 12 bases. CDR1 SGHTA and CDR2 FQGNSA come from the germline V gene. CDR3 nucleotides: TGTGCCAGCAGCCCACACACAGGGAACTATGGCTACACCTTC. This encodes CASSPHTGNYGYTF.

The J gene is TRBJ2-1, the V gene TRBV7-2; 8 nucleotides match TRBD2. The V segment lost 2 bases and the J segment 8 bases; nucleotides outside the gene matches: 8. Germline V gene sequence: CDR1 SGHTA, CDR2 FQGNSA. This CDR3 has 15 residues. This CDR3 reads CASSLQSGGLDEQFF. CDR3 DNA: TGTGCCAGCAGCTTACAGAGCGGGGGATTGGATGAGCAGTTCTTC.

The V gene is TRBV6-5, the J gene TRBJ2-7, with TRBD1 as a possible D gene (6 bases). V was pared by 2 bases and J by 2 bases, with 7 bases between. CDR1 and CDR2 (germline): MNHEY, SVGAGI. The CDR3 consists of 13 residues. DNA of the CDR3: TGTGCCAGCAGTTACCGGGACACCTACGAGCAGTACTTC. As protein: CASSYRDTYEQYF.

This chain links TRBV30 with TRBJ1-5; maybe TRBD1 (6 bases). Germline assignment: CDR1 GTSNPN and CDR2 SVGIG (reference sequence). V lost 2 bases and J 3 bases, leaving 11 bases between the germline ends. The CDR3 runs 14 residues. CDR3 sequence: CAWSRGSDNQPQHF. For the CDR3, the DNA is TGTGCCTGGAGTAGGGGGTCTGACAATCAGCCCCAGCATTTT.

This rearrangement joins TRBV11-2 to TRBJ1-5, with D tentatively TRBD1 (6 bases). V was shortened by 4 bases and J by 6 bases, with 16 bases between the two germline ends. Germline CDR1 is SGHAT and CDR2 is FQNNGV. This CDR3 has 15 amino acids. The CDR3 here is CASSWDTQGSQPQHF. The CDR3, as DNA: TGTGCCAGCAGCTGGGACACGCAAGGGAGTCAGCCCCAGCATTTT. Combining the CDR3 with reference TRBV11-2 and TRBJ1-5 gives the whole variable domain EAGVAQSPRYKIIEKRQSVAFWCNPISGHATLYWYQQILGQGPKLLIQFQNNGVVDDSQLPKDRFSAERLKGVDSTLKIQPAKLEDSAVYLCASSWDTQGSQPQHFGDGTRLSIL.

The chain links TRBV5-6 to TRBJ1-1; TRBD1 might be the D (5 bases). Trimming cost V 2 bases and J 6 bases, with 8 bases left between them. Per germline, CDR1 SGHDT and CDR2 YYEEEE. The CDR3 totals 12 residues. This chain's CDR3 is CASSFGAAEAFF. The CDR3 nucleotides are TGTGCCAGCAGCTTTGGGGCCGCTGAAGCTTTCTTT.

The V and J genes are TRBV7-2 and TRBJ2-2, with a weak D call TRBD2 (5 bases). V was trimmed by 2 bases and J by 5 bases, leaving 9 bases between them. CDR3 size: 14 residues. Germline CDR1 is SGHTA and CDR2 is FQGNSA. CDR3 DNA: TGTGCCAGCAGCTTACGGGAAGGAACCGGGGAGCTGTTTTTT. This sequence encodes CASSLREGTGELFF.

V usage is TRBV10-3 and J usage is TRBJ1-1; 11 nucleotides align to TRBD1. The V segment lost 10 bases and the J segment 6 bases; nucleotides outside the gene matches: 13. This CDR3 comprises 15 residues. The germline V gene has CDR1 ENHRY and CDR2 SYGVKD. CDR3 residues: CASRPSGQGASEAFF. The CDR3 nucleotides are TGTGCCAGTCGCCCCTCCGGACAGGGGGCCTCTGAAGCTTTCTTT.

The gene calls are TRBV19 and TRBJ1-5, with TRBD1 matching over 9 bases. This CDR3 region has 14 residues. The germline gives CDR1 LNHDA, CDR2 SQIVND (reference sequence). V was clipped by 4 bases and J by 6 bases; unmatched bases: 4. The CDR3 loop is CASSTTGGVQPQHF. The DNA for the CDR3 is TGTGCCAGTAGTACTACAGGGGGCGTTCAGCCCCAGCATTTT.

V is TRBV7-9 and J is TRBJ2-5; D is possibly TRBD1 (6 bases). Between the trimmed V and J ends, which lost 0 bases and 5 bases, there was a span of 7 bases. Germline lookup yields CDR1 SEHNR and CDR2 FQNEAQ (reference sequence). CDR3 size: 13 residues. Here the CDR3 DNA reads TGTGCCAGCAGCTTAGCGGGGGCCGAGACCCAGTACTTC. It encodes CASSLAGAETQYF.

There are a few counts of this clone. The gene calls are TRBV9 and TRBJ2-7, with 7 bases lining up with TRBD1. J gave up 4 bases and V 4 bases, and 11 bases lay outside the gene matches. CDR3 length: 15 amino acids. CDR1 SGDLS and CDR2 YYNGEE come from the germline V gene. The CDR3: CASSPRQGQQYEQYF. CDR3 DNA sequence: TGTGCCAGCAGCCCCCGACAGGGCCAGCAATACGAGCAGTACTTC.

CDR3 in DNA: TGTGCCAGCAGCTATGGACAGGCAAACTATGGCTACACCTTC. Translation: CASSYGQANYGYTF. This sequence joins TRBV7-9 and TRBJ1-2, with 7 nucleotides matching TRBD1. J lost 2 bases, V lost 4 bases, and 4 bases had no gene match. This CDR3 contains 14 residues. From germline, CDR1 is SEHNR and CDR2 FQNEAQ (reference sequence).

This sequence joins TRBV18 and TRBJ1-5; 10 bases map to TRBD1. The CDR3 length is 16 residues. V lost 3 bases and J lost 3; bases outside the gene matches: 5. Germline CDR1 reads KGHSH; CDR2 reads LQKENI. The CDR3 loop is CASSPTGTGVNQPQHF. The CDR3 region has the DNA TGTGCCAGCTCACCTACCGGGACAGGGGTCAATCAGCCCCAGCATTTT.

On this clone itself: This sample includes further DNA sequences coding for the same CDR3. The chain carries TRBV9 and TRBJ2-5; D gene ambiguous. Trimming stripped 1 base from V and 2 bases from J, with 9 bases between. This CDR3 has 14 residues. CDR1 is SGDLS, CDR2 YYNGEE, per germline. The chain's CDR3 is CASSVLAAQETQYF. The CDR3 DNA follows: TGTGCCAGCAGCGTATTGGCTGCTCAAGAGACCCAGTACTTC. Filled out from reference TRBV9 and TRBJ2-5, the complete variable domain reads DSGVTQTPKHLITATGQRVTLRCSPRSGDLSVYWYQQSLDQGLQFLIQYYNGEERAKGNILERFSAQQFPDLHSELNLSSLELGDSALYFCASSVLAAQETQYFGPGTRLLVL.

The chain combines TRBV19 with TRBJ1-1; weak D call: TRBD1 (6 bases). Trimming removed 6 bases at V and 1 base at J, with 9 bases between. The CDR3 extends over 13 amino acids. Germline V lookup: CDR1 LNHDA, CDR2 SQIVND (reference sequence). The CDR3 loop is CASRGTRNTEAFF. CDR3 nucleotide sequence: TGTGCCAGTAGAGGGACAAGGAACACTGAAGCTTTCTTT.

The chain uses TRBV6-1 and TRBJ2-7; perhaps TRBD2 as D (7 bases). V lost 2 bases to trimming and J lost 9 bases, with 14 bases between them. Germline V CDR1 and CDR2: MNHNS, SASEGT. The CDR3 loop spans 13 amino acids. CDR3 nucleotide sequence: TGTGCCAGCAGTGAATCGGGGGGCTCTGTGCAGTACTTC. It encodes CASSESGGSVQYF.

Here the CDR3 DNA reads TGTGCCAGCACCTTTACCGCTGGGCACGAGCAGTACTTC. It translates to CASTFTAGHEQYF. The V gene is TRBV12-3 or TRBV12-4, the J gene TRBJ2-7; D is undetermined. This CDR3 has 13 amino acids. Trimming took 7 bases from V and 5 from J, leaving 15 bases between them.

This chain joins TRBV5-5 and TRBJ2-5, with 8 bases that match TRBD1. Germline V gene sequence: CDR1 SGHKS, CDR2 YYEKEE (reference sequence). Trimming removed 4 bases from V and 2 bases from J; junction bases left unmatched: 7. The CDR3 sequence is 15 residues long. The CDR3 nucleotides read TGTGCCAGCAGCCGTCCCGGGACAGGTCAAGAGACCCAGTACTTC. It is translated as CASSRPGTGQETQYF.

This rearrangement joins TRBV10-3 to TRBJ2-5; 16 nucleotides match TRBD2. The CDR3 is 15 residues long. Germline CDR1 reads ENHRY; CDR2 reads SYGVKD. The V and J ends lost 9 bases and 5 bases, in that order; junction bases with no gene match: 6. The CDR3 is CAIRGTSGGAETQYF. The CDR3 DNA reads TGTGCCATACGTGGGACTAGCGGGGGGGCGGAGACCCAGTACTTC.

CDR3 sequence: CASSLSSGSNQPQHF. In nucleotides, the CDR3 is TGTGCCAGCAGTTTATCGTCAGGTAGCAATCAGCCCCAGCATTTT. The V and J genes are TRBV27 and TRBJ1-5, with D hard to call. The CDR3 has 15 amino acids. Germline V gene data show CDR1 as MNHEY and CDR2 as SMNVEV (reference sequence). The V and J ends lost 0 bases and 0 bases respectively, with 6 bases between them.

The gene calls are TRBV4-2 and TRBJ1-2, with a possible D match to TRBD1 (6 bases). CDR1 LGHNA and CDR2 YNFKEQ come from the germline V gene. V lost 0 bases to trimming and J lost 7 bases, with 15 bases between them. This CDR3 is 15 amino acids long. The CDR3 sequence: CASSQDSHDRRGYTF. The CDR3 region has the DNA TGTGCCAGCAGCCAAGATTCCCATGACAGGCGTGGCTACACCTTC.